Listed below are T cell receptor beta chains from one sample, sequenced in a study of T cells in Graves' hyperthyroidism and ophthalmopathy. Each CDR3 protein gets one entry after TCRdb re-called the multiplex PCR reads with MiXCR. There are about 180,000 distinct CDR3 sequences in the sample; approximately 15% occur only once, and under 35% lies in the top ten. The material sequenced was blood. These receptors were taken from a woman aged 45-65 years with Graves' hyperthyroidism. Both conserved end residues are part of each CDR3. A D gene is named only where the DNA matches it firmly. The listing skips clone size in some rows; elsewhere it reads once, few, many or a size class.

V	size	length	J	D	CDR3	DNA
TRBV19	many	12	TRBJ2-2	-	CASSPPSGELFF	TGTGCCAGTAGTCCCCCCTCCGGGGAGCTGTTTTTT
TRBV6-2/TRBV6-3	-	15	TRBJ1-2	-	CASSYSGVARYGYTF	TGTGCCAGCAGTTACTCCGGCGTGGCCCGCTATGGCTACACCTTC
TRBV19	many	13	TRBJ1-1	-	CASSMAGFTEAFF	TGTGCCAGTAGTATGGCCGGGTTCACTGAAGCTTTCTTT
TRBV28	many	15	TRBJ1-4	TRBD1	CASSPPGGANEKLFF	TGTGCCAGCAGTCCCCCAGGGGGAGCTAATGAAAAACTGTTTTTT
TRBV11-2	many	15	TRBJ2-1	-	CASSLMPVLANEQFF	TGTGCCAGCAGCTTAATGCCCGTCCTAGCGAATGAGCAGTTCTTC
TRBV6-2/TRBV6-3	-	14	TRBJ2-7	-	CASSYSRLFYEQYF	TGTGCCAGCAGTTACTCGCGGCTCTTCTACGAGCAGTACTTC
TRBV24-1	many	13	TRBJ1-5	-	CATSARFGQPQHF	TGTGCCACCAGTGCGAGGTTCGGTCAGCCCCAGCATTTT
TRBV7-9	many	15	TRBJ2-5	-	CASSFLRTPAETQYF	TGTGCCAGCAGCTTTCTCCGGACTCCCGCCGAGACCCAGTACTTC
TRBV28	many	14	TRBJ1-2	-	CASSLLGQNYGYTF	TGTGCCAGCAGTTTATTAGGACAGAACTATGGCTACACCTTC
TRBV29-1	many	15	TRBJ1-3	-	CSVETGNDLGNTIYF	TGCAGCGTTGAAACGGGGAATGATCTGGGAAACACCATATATTTT
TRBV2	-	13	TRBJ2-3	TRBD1	CANRQGATDTQYF	TGTGCCAACAGACAGGGGGCCACAGATACGCAGTATTTT
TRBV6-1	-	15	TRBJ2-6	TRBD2	CASSGGGTGANVLTF	TGTGCCAGCAGTGGCGGGGGAACTGGGGCCAACGTCCTGACTTTC
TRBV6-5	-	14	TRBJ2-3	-	CASSYKPEPDTQYF	TGTGCCAGCAGTTACAAACCCGAACCAGATACGCAGTATTTT
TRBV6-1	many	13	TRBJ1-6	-	CASSGTYNSPLHF	TGTGCCAGCAGCGGGACGTACAATTCACCCCTCCACTTT
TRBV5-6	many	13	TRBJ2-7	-	CASSLMEIYEQYF	TGTGCCAGCAGCTTGATGGAGATTTACGAGCAGTACTTC
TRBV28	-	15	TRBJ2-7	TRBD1	CASRDSGQGRYEQYF	TGTGCCAGCAGGGATTCGGGACAGGGAAGATACGAGCAGTACTTC
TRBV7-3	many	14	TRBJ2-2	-	CASSLGRDTGELFF	TGTGCCAGCAGCTTAGGGCGGGACACCGGGGAGCTGTTTTTT
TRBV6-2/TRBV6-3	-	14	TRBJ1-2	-	CASSASRVDYGYTF	TGTGCCAGCAGTGCTTCCAGAGTCGACTATGGCTACACCTTC
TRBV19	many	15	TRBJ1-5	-	CASTDRRGGPGRQHF	TGTGCCAGTACCGATCGACGGGGGGGGCCGGGACGTCAGCATTTT
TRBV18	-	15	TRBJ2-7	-	CASSPGGSTNYEQYF	TGTGCCAGCTCACCGGGCGGTAGCACAAACTACGAGCAGTACTTC
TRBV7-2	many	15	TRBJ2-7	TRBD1	CASKTKDRNGFEQYF	TGTGCCAGCAAAACAAAGGACAGGAATGGTTTCGAGCAGTACTTC
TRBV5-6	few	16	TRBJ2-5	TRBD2	CASSLGGGAIKETQYF	TGTGCCAGCAGCTTGGGCGGGGGGGCCATCAAAGAGACCCAGTACTTC
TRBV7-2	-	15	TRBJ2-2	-	CASSLAGGMTGELFF	TGTGCCAGCAGCTTAGCAGGGGGGATGACCGGGGAGCTGTTTTTT
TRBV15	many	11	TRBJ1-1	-	CATSFLSEAFF	TGTGCCACCAGCTTTCTGTCTGAAGCTTTCTTT
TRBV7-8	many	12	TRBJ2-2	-	CASSMNTGELFF	TGTGCCAGCAGCATGAACACCGGGGAGCTGTTTTTT
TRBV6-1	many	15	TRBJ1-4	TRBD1	CASTPGGQMGEKLFF	TGTGCCAGCACCCCAGGGGGACAGATGGGTGAAAAACTGTTTTTT
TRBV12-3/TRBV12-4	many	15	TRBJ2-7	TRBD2	CASSLQTSGGYEQYF	TGTGCCAGCAGTCTACAGACTAGCGGGGGCTACGAGCAGTACTTC
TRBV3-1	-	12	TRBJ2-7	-	CASSPGPDEQYF	TGTGCCAGCAGCCCTGGGCCGGACGAGCAGTACTTC
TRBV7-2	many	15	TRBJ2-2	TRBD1	CASSNRQGGTGELFF	TGTGCCAGCAGCAACAGACAGGGTGGGACCGGGGAGCTGTTTTTT
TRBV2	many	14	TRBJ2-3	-	CASTVSTNPDTQYF	TGTGCCAGCACAGTCTCAACTAATCCAGATACGCAGTATTTT
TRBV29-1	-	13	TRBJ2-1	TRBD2	CSVPGLHDNEQFF	TGCAGCGTCCCGGGACTACATGACAATGAGCAGTTCTTC
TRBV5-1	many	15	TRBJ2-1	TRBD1	CASSLARDRGNEQFF	TGCGCCAGCAGCTTGGCCCGGGACAGGGGGAATGAGCAGTTCTTC
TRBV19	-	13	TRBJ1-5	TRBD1	CASRDRSHQPQHF	TGTGCCAGTAGGGACAGGAGCCATCAGCCCCAGCATTTT
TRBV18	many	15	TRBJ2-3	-	CASSPWGASTDTQYF	TGTGCCAGCTCACCCTGGGGGGCCAGCACAGATACGCAGTATTTT
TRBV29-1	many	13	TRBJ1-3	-	CSARDSGGNTIYF	TGCAGCGCTCGGGATTCGGGGGGAAACACCATATATTTT
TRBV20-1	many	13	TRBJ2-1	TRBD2	CSAAGDSYNEQFF	TGCAGTGCTGCGGGGGATTCCTACAATGAGCAGTTCTTC
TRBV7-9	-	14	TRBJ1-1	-	CASSLTGGWTEAFF	TGTGCCAGCAGCTTAACGGGGGGATGGACTGAAGCTTTCTTT
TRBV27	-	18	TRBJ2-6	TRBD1	CASRPGQGRNSGANVLTF	TGTGCCAGCAGACCTGGACAGGGGCGGAACTCTGGGGCCAACGTCCTGACTTTC
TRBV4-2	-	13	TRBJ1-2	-	CASSRVGDYGYTF	TGTGCCAGCAGCCGAGTAGGGGACTATGGCTACACCTTC
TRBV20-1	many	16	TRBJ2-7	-	CSARVPTGQSSYEQYF	TGCAGTGCTAGAGTACCGACAGGACAAAGCTCCTACGAGCAGTACTTC
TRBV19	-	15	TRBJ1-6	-	CASSFGSGVNSPLHF	TGTGCCAGTAGTTTTGGGTCAGGGGTGAATTCACCCCTCCACTTT
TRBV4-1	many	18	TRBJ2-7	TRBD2	CASSQDAPGLAGVREQYF	TGCGCCAGCAGCCAAGATGCGCCGGGACTAGCGGGGGTCCGCGAGCAGTACTTC
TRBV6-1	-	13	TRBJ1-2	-	CASSTGNVYGYTF	TGTGCCAGCAGTACAGGGAACGTCTATGGCTACACCTTC
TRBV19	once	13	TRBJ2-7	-	CASSMAHGDEQYF	TGTGCCAGTAGTATGGCCCACGGGGACGAGCAGTACTTC
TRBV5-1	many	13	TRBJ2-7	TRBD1	CASSWDRAYEQYF	TGCGCCAGCAGCTGGGACAGGGCCTACGAGCAGTACTTC
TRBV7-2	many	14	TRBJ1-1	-	CASNQGGRYTEAFF	TGTGCCAGCAACCAAGGGGGTAGGTACACTGAAGCTTTCTTT
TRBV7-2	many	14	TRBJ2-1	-	CASSSTPARIEQFF	TGTGCCAGCAGCTCCACCCCCGCCCGCATTGAGCAGTTCTTC